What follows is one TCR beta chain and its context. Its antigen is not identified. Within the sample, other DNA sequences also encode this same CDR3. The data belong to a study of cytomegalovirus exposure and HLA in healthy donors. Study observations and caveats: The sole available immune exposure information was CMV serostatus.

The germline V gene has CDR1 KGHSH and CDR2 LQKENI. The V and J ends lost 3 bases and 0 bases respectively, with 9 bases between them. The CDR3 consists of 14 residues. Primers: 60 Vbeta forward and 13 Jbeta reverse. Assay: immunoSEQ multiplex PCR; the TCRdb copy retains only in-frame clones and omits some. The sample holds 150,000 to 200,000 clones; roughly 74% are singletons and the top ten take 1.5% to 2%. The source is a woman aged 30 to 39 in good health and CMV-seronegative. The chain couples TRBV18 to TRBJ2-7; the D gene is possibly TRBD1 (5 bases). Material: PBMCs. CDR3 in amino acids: CASSPGTGSYEQYF. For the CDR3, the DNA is TGTGCCAGCTCACCGGGAACAGGCTCCTACGAGCAGTACTTC.